Below, one TCR beta chain is given with its context. Treatment noted: over 15 received Ad26.COV2.S at low or high dose, single or two shots; 5 received placebo; per-sample allocation not given. Day 63 after the first injection of vaccine or placebo was the sampling time. Cohort 1b enrolled adults aged 18-55 years in Boston. Immunization relied on an Ad26 vector, which expressed Wuhan-strain SARS-CoV-2 spike. These data come from a study of Ad26.COV2.S vaccination and SARS-CoV-2 variants. The table came from immunoSEQ multiplex PCR; TCRdb's copy has only in-frame clones and leaves some out. The data contain fewer than 400,000 clones, 70% to 90% of them seen just once; the ten biggest clones take up 1.9%. The CDR3 has 14 residues. With 3 bases clipped from V and 6 bases from J, the junction kept 6 bases outside the gene matches. The germline CDR1 and CDR2 sequences are ENHRY and SYGVKD.

This TCR was recovered from a person aged 18-65 years who received the Ad26.COV2.S COVID-19 vaccine or a placebo. The genes are TRBV10-3 and TRBJ2-7; 9 bases match TRBD2. Sequenced here: peripheral blood, sampled in a trial of Ad26.COV2.S vaccine versus placebo. CDR3 bases: TGTGCCATCAGTGACGGGCGGGGGGGCTTCGAGCAGTACTTC. This translates into CAISDGRGGFEQYF.